This note documents a single T cell receptor (beta chain) sequence. Its antigen is not yet known. Per-base quality was not reported, and no clone a single base away is much larger than it. V is shortened by 5 bases, J by 3 bases, and the region joining them spans 13 bases. From cysteine to phenylalanine, the CDR3 is 14 amino acids long. Only the CDR3 DNA stays, 42 bases, in frame from base 1. The CDR1 and CDR2 encoded by the germline V gene (reference sequence) are SEHNR and FQNEAQ. The protocol used for the library was PCR. Sequencing relied on an Illumina HiSeq 2500. Unique molecular identifiers were incorporated into TCR beta cDNA libraries to reduce PCR and sequencing biases. Roughly 0.5 million cDNA molecules were obtained per 1 to 10 million input T cells, so each molecule approximated one T cell. Patient libraries were prepared and sequenced with the same protocol used for the earlier healthy control dataset. Samples belonging to the same batch were prepared together, multiplexed and sequenced on a shared HiSeq lane. Turning to the authors' computational methods: Raw barcoded reads were processed with MIGEC, and single-read molecular identifier groups were discarded before consensus assembly and CDR3 extraction. Clonotype tables were post-analysed with VDJtools, normalizing diversity by down-sampling all datasets to the smallest sample size. In repertoire overlap clustering, CDR3 amino acid sequences, but not nucleotide sequences, were matched to correct batch-related cross-sample contamination. Using fastp at Q25 and MiXCR, TCRdb reprocessed the public reads and kept productive beta chains. Here each entry gathers all rows of one CDR3 protein and keeps the most common genes and DNA. The V and J calls shown here were made by TCRdb, not taken from the authors' results. The sample profile shows about 770,000 distinct CDR3 sequences; under 60% of them were found once. The ten largest make up 4% to 5% of the sample.

These data belong to a study of post-analysis software for immune sequencing data (dated by TCRdb to about 2015). Notes on the research overall: Relapsing-remitting, secondary progressive and progressive-relapsing multiple sclerosis were recorded as disease courses, and subtype annotation was lacking for some patients. Patient repertoires were compared against roughly 12 previously published healthy control repertoires from donors aged about 6 to 27 years. A subset of samples was prepared in parallel using single-end sample barcoding, then pooled and co-amplified after Illumina adapter ligation. What the authors observed across the whole study: The control group was slightly older than the multiple sclerosis patient group. Four to six TRBV segments, including TRBV5-6, TRBV5-1 and TRBV20-1, were significantly more frequent in patients than controls. Strong co-clustering of samples prepared in the same batch was shown by direct clustering with F measure, prompting a batch-effect correction. Normalized Chao1 diversity was significantly lower in multiple sclerosis patients than controls, suggesting substantial peripheral T-cell clonal expansion.

TCR beta repertoires were profiled from peripheral blood of 13 young patients with multiple sclerosis to demonstrate the VDJtools post-analysis software. The multiple sclerosis patients were children and adolescents ranging in age from about 6 to 17 years. The sequence joins TRBV7-9 to TRBJ2-5, with no D gene named confidently. Sequenced input: blood. The clonotype was recovered from a girl aged 5 to 17 with multiple sclerosis. Here the CDR3 is given as CASSTSEEKETQYF. In nucleotides, the sequence is TGTGCCAGCAGCACCTCTGAGGAAAAAGAGACCCAGTACTTC. With the rest looked up from the reference TRBV7-9 and TRBJ2-5 genes rather than sequenced, the full variable domain is DTGVSQNPRHKITKRGQNVTFRCDPISEHNRLYWYRQTLGQGPEFLTYFQNEAQLEKSRLLSDRFSAERPKGSFSTLEIQRTEQGDSAMYLCASSTSEEKETQYFGPGTRLLVL.